Each of the 17 T cell receptor beta chains below was sequenced from the same sample in a study of shared clonotypes between healthy human individuals. TCRdb's table, derived via immunoSEQ multiplex PCR, lists solely in-frame clones and lacks some. This table holds about 600,000 clones, around 76% found once. The sequenced sample consisted of PBMCs. The receptor set was obtained from a woman aged 40 to 50 in good health. Some clones in this sample may be carry-over from other donors' samples.

The rearrangement joins TRBV5-1 to TRBJ2-2; no reliable D call. V dropped 2 bases and J dropped 1 base, with 15 bases sitting between them. The CDR3 contains 17 residues. In germline, CDR1 is SGHRS, CDR2 YFSETQ. DNA for the CDR3: TGCGCCAGCAGCTTCCCCGCGCGCAGACTGAACACCGGGGAGCTGTTTTTT. Protein sequence: CASSFPARRLNTGELFF. The full variable domain, with the rest looked up from reference TRBV5-1 and TRBJ2-2, is KAGVTQTPRYLIKTRGQQVTLSCSPISGHRSVSWYQQTPGQGLQFLFEYFSETQRNKGNFPGRFSGRQFSNSRSEMNVSTLELGDSALYLCASSFPARRLNTGELFFGEGSRLTVL.

The V gene is TRBV18, the J gene TRBJ2-1, with 10 bases lining up with TRBD2. CDR1 is KGHSH, CDR2 LQKENI, per germline. The CDR3 extends over 18 amino acids. The junction had 19 bases not matched to a gene; V was cut back by 6 bases and J by 8 bases. CDR3 DNA sequence: TGTGCCAGCTCCCCCGGTGCCGGCCTAGCGGGAGAGTGGGATGAGCAGTTCTTC. Residues: CASSPGAGLAGEWDEQFF.

The V and J genes are TRBV9 and TRBJ2-7; 7 nucleotides match TRBD1. Germline V gives CDR1 SGDLS, CDR2 YYNGEE. This CDR3 has 13 residues. The V segment lost 5 bases and the J segment 4 bases; nucleotides outside the gene matches: 6. The CDR3 region has the DNA TGTGCCAGCAGAATGACAGGGAAGTACGAGCAGTACTTC. Amino acid sequence: CASRMTGKYEQYF.

The J gene is TRBJ2-2, the V gene TRBV5-1, with 9 bases lining up with TRBD1. Germline V CDR1 and CDR2: SGHRS, YFSETQ. V trimming: 0 bases; J trimming: 4 bases; junction bases outside the gene matches: 4. The CDR3 loop spans 16 amino acids. CDR3 sequence reads: CASSLADRGSTGELFF. CDR3 in DNA: TGCGCCAGCAGCTTGGCGGACAGGGGAAGCACCGGGGAGCTGTTTTTT.

This chain joins TRBV11-3 and TRBJ2-7; 10 positions match TRBD1. The ends lost 3 bases at V and 3 bases at J; junction bases unmatched: 5. The CDR3 is 15 amino acids. Per the germline V gene, CDR1 is SGHNT and CDR2 is YENEEA. The CDR3 sequence: CASSFMTGGGYEQYF. The CDR3 DNA follows: TGTGCCAGCAGCTTCATGACAGGGGGCGGCTACGAGCAGTACTTC.

This chain joins TRBV18 and TRBJ2-1; 8 bases are a match to TRBD1. V dropped 6 bases and J dropped 6; count of bases not matched to a gene: 7. Germline V lookup: CDR1 KGHSH, CDR2 LQKENI. The CDR3 sequence is 14 residues long. CDR3: CASSSGGGINEQFF. CDR3 nucleotides: TGTGCCAGCTCTTCAGGGGGCGGTATCAATGAGCAGTTCTTC.

V usage is TRBV19 and J usage is TRBJ2-5; unclear D gene. The V end lost 4 bases, the J end lost 2 bases, and 5 bases lay between the germline ends. Germline CDR1 LNHDA, CDR2 SQIVND (reference sequence). The CDR3 is 12 amino acids. This CDR3 is CASSRSQETQYF. Here the CDR3 DNA reads TGTGCCAGTAGTAGAAGTCAAGAGACCCAGTACTTC.

This clone was detected a few times. CDR3 nucleotides: TGTGCCAGCAGTCTGCAGGGGACGATTCAGCCCCAGCATTTT. This gives the protein CASSLQGTIQPQHF. V usage is TRBV2 and J usage is TRBJ1-5; D might be TRBD1 (6 bases). This CDR3 is built from 14 residues. Germline V gene data show CDR1 as SNHLY and CDR2 as FYNNEI. V was cut by 5 bases and J by 6 bases, with 14 bases left in between.

This chain connects TRBV5-4 to TRBJ2-7; 9 bases line up with TRBD2. After removal of 0 bases from V and 2 bases from J, the junction contained 3 bases not matched to a gene. CDR3 size: 15 residues. From germline, CDR1 is SGHNT and CDR2 YYREEE (reference sequence). The CDR3: CASSLGLAEAYEQYF. In nucleotides, the CDR3 is TGTGCCAGCAGCTTGGGACTAGCGGAAGCCTACGAGCAGTACTTC. The entire variable domain, with the rest obtained from reference TRBV5-4 and TRBJ2-7, is as follows: ETGVTQSPTHLIKTRGQQVTLRCSSQSGHNTVSWYQQALGQGPQFIFQYYREEENGRGNFPPRFSGLQFPNYSSELNVNALELDDSALYLCASSLGLAEAYEQYFGPGTRLTVT.

This clone was counted between two and nine times. The chain combines TRBV29-1 with TRBJ1-1; D is undetermined. CDR1 SQVTM and CDR2 ANQGSEA come from the germline V gene. The CDR3 sequence is 12 residues long. V lost 7 bases to trimming and J lost 3 bases, with 12 bases between them. The CDR3 DNA reads TGCAGCGCCCAGGATGGGTACACTGAAGCTTTCTTT. Translated, it gives CSAQDGYTEAFF.

The rearrangement links TRBV5-4 to TRBJ2-6; D gene ambiguous. The germline gives CDR1 SGHNT, CDR2 YYREEE (reference sequence). The CDR3 has 16 residues. Trimming left V 4 bases short and J 0 bases short, with 11 bases between. CDR3 in amino acids: CASSLPDISGANVLTF. The CDR3 DNA follows: TGTGCCAGCAGCCTCCCAGACATCTCTGGGGCCAACGTCCTGACTTTC.

This chain links TRBV5-6 with TRBJ1-2; tentative D call: TRBD1 (5 bases). This CDR3 is 13 amino acids long. CDR1 is SGHDT, CDR2 YYEEEE, per germline. Trimming took 0 bases from V and 4 from J, leaving 7 bases between them. CDR3 region: CASSLAGGYGYTF. For the CDR3, the DNA is TGTGCCAGCAGCTTGGCGGGGGGCTATGGCTACACCTTC.

J is TRBJ2-3 and V is TRBV28; D may be TRBD1 (7 bases). The ends were cut back, 5 bases at V and 6 bases at J, with 18 bases in the middle. Germline V gene sequence: CDR1 MDHEN, CDR2 SYDVKM. CDR3 length equals 15 residues. The CDR3 region has the DNA TGTGCCAGCAGTGACCACAGGGGAGGTTTGGATACGCAGTATTTT. Its protein product is CASSDHRGGLDTQYF. The entire variable domain, with the rest obtained from reference TRBV28 and TRBJ2-3, is as follows: DVKVTQSSRYLVKRTGEKVFLECVQDMDHENMFWYRQDPGLGLRLIYFSYDVKMKEKGDIPEGYSVSREKKERFSLILESASTNQTSMYLCASSDHRGGLDTQYFGPGTRLTVL.

The V gene is TRBV27, the J gene TRBJ2-7; the match to TRBD2 covers 9 bases. CDR1 and CDR2 (germline): MNHEY, SMNVEV (reference sequence). The ends lost 6 bases at V and 3 bases at J; junction bases unmatched: 15. This CDR3 spans 17 amino acids. DNA for the CDR3: TGTGCCAGCAGGACGATCAAATACGGGACTAGCAACTACGAGCAGTACTTC. Protein sequence: CASRTIKYGTSNYEQYF.

This chain joins TRBV5-6 and TRBJ2-3, with a tentative D call TRBD2 (6 bases). Germline CDR1 and CDR2: SGHDT and YYEEEE. This CDR3 has 14 amino acids. V gave up 2 bases and J gave up 0 bases, with 7 bases separating them. CDR3 bases: TGTGCCAGCAGCTTCAGCGGGAGCACAGATACGCAGTATTTT. Translation: CASSFSGSTDTQYF.

This clone has only a few counts. J is TRBJ2-7 and V is TRBV27; tentative D call: TRBD1 (5 bases). The CDR3 extends over 16 amino acids. Trimming removed 2 bases at V and 3 bases at J, with 17 bases between. Germline V CDR1 and CDR2: MNHEY, SMNVEV (reference sequence). The CDR3 DNA reads TGTGCCAGCAGTTTAGCCGCAGGGCTGACGGACTACGAGCAGTACTTC. Translated: CASSLAAGLTDYEQYF.

The chain joins TRBV15 to TRBJ2-1; 7 bases align to TRBD1. The CDR3 totals 12 residues. Germline V lookup: CDR1 LNHNV, CDR2 YYDKDF (reference sequence). V was pared by 10 bases and J by 3 bases, with 3 bases of the junction left unmatched. The CDR3: CAIRDSYNEQFF. The DNA of the CDR3 is TGTGCCATCCGGGACAGCTACAATGAGCAGTTCTTC.